This TCR beta chain derives from a study of siplizumab effects on memory and regulatory T cells. Regarding the study as a whole: Only a minority of proliferating CD4+ or CD8+ clones had an assignable naive or memory phenotype, with roughly 75-97% lacking one. Naive T cells looked more diverse than memory cells and looked like major alloresponse contributors.

Method: immunoSEQ multiplex PCR; TCRdb's copy keeps in-frame clones and lacks some. The sample has 100,000 or so clones, around nine tenths seen once. In regard to this clone: The antigen is not known.

This CDR3 has 14 amino acids. Germline-derived CDR1 and CDR2 are SNHLY and FYNNEI. Trimming pared 4 bases from V and 7 bases from J, leaving 13 bases between. The sequencing input was CD4+ T cells sorted from blood. The receptor was isolated from a human donor in good health. This chain joins TRBV2 and TRBJ1-4; D is undetermined. The chain's CDR3 is CASSASDLVEKLFF. CDR3 nucleotide sequence: TGTGCCAGCAGTGCTTCCGATTTGGTTGAAAAACTGTTTTTT. The whole variable domain, remainder taken from reference TRBV2 and TRBJ1-4, is EPEVTQTPSHQVTQMGQEVILRCVPISNHLYFYWYRQILGQKVEFLVSFYNNEISEKSEIFDDQFSVERPDGSNFTLKIRSTKLEDSAMYFCASSASDLVEKLFFGSGTQLSVL.